These 18 T cell receptor beta chains originate from one sample sequenced in a study of T cell responses to AZD1222 COVID-19 vaccine. Profiling relied on immunoSEQ multiplex PCR, and the TCRdb table lists in-frame clones only, not all of them. The sample lists 85,000 to 110,000 clones; 90% were seen once. Sample: peripheral blood, taken on day 0 of AZD1222 vaccination. All receptors derive from an adult in good health.

The J gene is TRBJ1-2, the V gene TRBV6-5, with a tentative D call TRBD1 (5 bases). The CDR3 is 13 amino acids. Looked up from germline, CDR1 is MNHEY and CDR2 is SVGAGI. Trimming took 6 bases from V and 6 from J, leaving 14 bases between them. CDR3 DNA: TGTGCCAGCAGATCACAGGTTTGGGATGGCTACACCTTC. Its translation: CASRSQVWDGYTF.

This chain joins TRBV19 and TRBJ1-2, with D perhaps TRBD1 (6 bases). Between the trimmed V and J ends, which lost 3 bases and 5 bases, there was a span of 16 bases. The CDR3 spans 15 residues. In germline, CDR1 is LNHDA, CDR2 SQIVND (reference sequence). DNA for the CDR3: TGTGCCAGTAGTATTTTTAATGAACAGGGTTATGGCTACACCTTC. Translated, it gives CASSIFNEQGYGYTF.

The sample holds one count of this clone. The chain carries TRBV12-3 or TRBV12-4 and TRBJ1-2, with a tentative D call TRBD1 (5 bases). The CDR3 is 13 amino acids. V was trimmed by 5 bases and J by 5 bases, leaving 12 bases between them. The CDR3 DNA reads TGTGCCAGCAGTCGGGACGGAAGTTATGGCTACACCTTC. Protein product: CASSRDGSYGYTF.

J is TRBJ1-5 and V is TRBV6-5; D is uncertain. The V end lost 6 bases, the J end lost 5 bases, and 14 bases lay between the germline ends. Germline V gene lookup returns CDR1 MNHEY and CDR2 SVGAGI. The CDR3 runs to 14 residues. This chain's CDR3 is CASRPLATDQPQHF. CDR3 DNA: TGTGCCAGCAGACCCCTAGCCACTGATCAGCCCCAGCATTTT.

V usage is TRBV28 and J usage is TRBJ1-5; TRBD1 aligns across 7 bases. The V segment lost 3 bases and the J segment 2 bases; nucleotides outside the gene matches: 7. There are 16 residues in the CDR3. Germline V lookup: CDR1 MDHEN, CDR2 SYDVKM. CDR3 sequence reads: CASSLFDRVGNQPQHF. CDR3 DNA sequence: TGTGCCAGCAGTTTGTTTGACAGGGTGGGCAATCAGCCCCAGCATTTT.

The J gene is TRBJ1-4, the V gene TRBV4-1; TRBD1 is a possible D gene (5 bases). Germline values: CDR1 MGHRA, CDR2 YSYEKL. This CDR3 has 15 amino acids. V was shortened by 5 bases and J by 7 bases, with 17 bases between the two germline ends. CDR3 DNA sequence: TGCGCCAGCAGCAGCCTAAGGGGTTTGTTTGAAAAACTGTTTTTT. The encoded protein is CASSSLRGLFEKLFF.

In DNA form, the CDR3 reads TGTGCCAGCAGTGAAGATAGCGGAGAATACAATGAGCAGTTCTTC. It yields the protein CASSEDSGEYNEQFF. The chain couples TRBV6-1 to TRBJ2-1, with D possibly matching TRBD2 (6 bases). The germline gives CDR1 MNHNS, CDR2 SASEGT. V was pared by 1 base and J by 4 bases, with 11 bases between. The CDR3 is 15 residues long.

The chain couples TRBV30 to TRBJ2-7; 7 positions match TRBD2. J lost 3 bases, V lost 3 bases, and 8 bases had no gene match. The CDR3 has 14 residues. Germline V gene data show CDR1 as GTSNPN and CDR2 as SVGIG (reference sequence). CDR3 DNA sequence: TGTGCCTGGAGGCCCCGGGAGGTCCTCTACGAGCAGTACTTC. Encoded protein: CAWRPREVLYEQYF.

This clone was seen just once. V is TRBV3-1 (or the pseudogene TRBV3-2) and J is TRBJ2-6; no reliable D call. This CDR3 has 15 amino acids. Germline loops: CDR1 LGHDT, CDR2 YNNKEL (reference sequence). The V gene lost 2 bases and the J gene lost 0 bases, with 5 bases spanning the gap. CDR3 sequence reads: CASSQIASGANVLTF. CDR3 bases: TGTGCCAGCAGCCAAATCGCCTCTGGGGCCAACGTCCTGACTTTC.

V and J are TRBV2 and TRBJ2-5; 7 bases agree with TRBD1. The CDR3 spans 15 residues. V trimming: 7 bases; J trimming: 4 bases; junction bases outside the gene matches: 12. Germline V gives CDR1 SNHLY, CDR2 FYNNEI. The CDR3 spells CASTPNRSGGETQYF. The CDR3 coding sequence is TGTGCCAGCACCCCCAATCGGTCAGGGGGAGAGACCCAGTACTTC.

The chain recombines TRBV2 with TRBJ1-5, with D possibly matching TRBD1 (6 bases). Germline CDR1 SNHLY, CDR2 FYNNEI. V lost 6 bases and J lost 4, with 10 bases in between. CDR3 length: 13 residues. The CDR3 sequence: CASSRDINQPQHF. The CDR3 coding sequence is TGTGCCAGCAGCCGGGACATTAATCAGCCCCAGCATTTT.

This clone has a single count. This rearrangement joins TRBV4-1 to TRBJ2-1; no reliable D call. V was shortened by 1 base and J by 6 bases, with 4 bases between the two germline ends. Per the germline V gene, CDR1 is MGHRA and CDR2 is YSYEKL. This CDR3 has 12 amino acids. CDR3 coding DNA: TGCGCCAGCAGCCAAGTTACCAATGAGCAGTTCTTC. Translated, it gives CASSQVTNEQFF.

V usage is TRBV2 and J usage is TRBJ2-5; possibly TRBD1 or TRBD2 for D (7 bases each). V was clipped by 4 bases and J by 3 bases, with 15 bases between them. CDR3 size: 15 residues. CDR1 and CDR2 (germline): SNHLY, FYNNEI. The CDR3 here is CASSGQGGREETQYF. The CDR3 DNA reads as TGTGCCAGCAGTGGGCAGGGGGGGCGCGAAGAGACCCAGTACTTC.

This sequence joins TRBV4-3 and TRBJ1-6; D unresolved. Trimming removed 3 bases from V and 0 bases from J, with 12 bases in between. The germline gives CDR1 LGHNA, CDR2 YSLEER. This CDR3 comprises 17 residues. DNA for the CDR3: TGCGCCAGCAGCCAGAGAGCGGGAAGCTCCTATAATTCACCCCTCCACTTT. It codes for CASSQRAGSSYNSPLHF.

This sequence joins TRBV3-1 (or the pseudogene TRBV3-2) and TRBJ2-2; TRBD2 might be the D (5 bases). Germline loops: CDR1 LGHDT, CDR2 YNNKEL (reference sequence). Trimming took 0 bases from V and 0 from J, leaving 8 bases between them. The CDR3 length is 16 residues. The DNA for the CDR3 is TGTGCCAGCAGCCAAGATCGGACTCCGAACACCGGGGAGCTGTTTTTT. Amino acid sequence: CASSQDRTPNTGELFF.

This clone was found a few times. The J gene is TRBJ1-4, the V gene TRBV28; 7 bases are a match to TRBD1. V lost 3 bases to trimming and J lost 7 bases; unmatched junction nucleotides: 8. CDR1 is MDHEN and CDR2 is SYDVKM in the germline V gene. The CDR3 is made up of 15 amino acids. CDR3 bases: TGTGCCAGCAGTTTGGGCGGGACAGTCCCTGAAAAACTGTTTTTT. Protein sequence: CASSLGGTVPEKLFF.

V is TRBV4-3 and J is TRBJ1-3; D not certain. Germline CDR1 reads LGHNA; CDR2 reads YSLEER. Trimming pared 0 bases from V and 4 bases from J, leaving 16 bases between. The CDR3 is 17 amino acids. CDR3 sequence (DNA): TGCGCCAGCAGCCAAGAAGGCCCGCGTGCTCTGGGAAACACCATATATTTT. Protein sequence: CASSQEGPRALGNTIYF.

The chain carries TRBV18 and TRBJ1-1, with 7 positions matching TRBD1. Germline V lookup: CDR1 KGHSH, CDR2 LQKENI. The CDR3 consists of 13 residues. V trimming: 4 bases; J trimming: 5 bases; junction bases outside the gene matches: 4. The CDR3 loop is CASSQGAGTEAFF. The DNA of the CDR3 is TGTGCCAGCTCACAGGGGGCCGGGACTGAAGCTTTCTTT.